The 21 T cell receptor beta chains given below trace back to one sample, sequenced in a study of metastatic and nonmetastatic thyroid tumors (dated by TCRdb to 2020 to 2022). Before undergoing thyroid surgery, none of the patients had been given any kind of treatment. Libraries were built with PCR. Sequencing used an Illumina HiSeq 4000. In TCRdb, the public reads were trimmed at Q25 with fastp and aligned with MiXCR, with productive beta chains retained. This sample holds 30,000 to 35,000 clones; under 25% were observed only once. The biggest ten clones account for 3% of the sample. The specimen was tumor tissue. Every receptor here comes from a male donor with papillary thyroid cancer or a benign thyroid nodule (not recorded which). Some clones in this sample may be carry-over from other donors' samples.

This clone was observed many times. Other DNA sequences in the same sample also yield this CDR3. The V gene is TRBV7-6, the J gene TRBJ2-1; 11 positions agree with TRBD2. The junction had 5 bases not matched to a gene; V was cut back by 6 bases and J by 7 bases. CDR1 SGHVS and CDR2 FNYEAQ come from the germline V gene. The CDR3 has 14 residues. Here the CDR3 reads CASSTSGRLNEQFF. DNA of the CDR3: TGTGCCAGCAGTACTAGCGGGAGATTGAATGAGCAGTTCTTC.

This clone is judged medium-sized. This chain links TRBV19 with TRBJ1-2; D perhaps matches TRBD1 (6 bases). Germline V lookup: CDR1 LNHDA, CDR2 SQIVND (reference sequence). CDR3 length equals 14 residues. V lost 3 bases, J lost 4 bases, and 12 bases lay in between. CDR3: CASSIWGAGYGYTF. CDR3 in DNA: TGTGCCAGTAGTATCTGGGGGGCAGGCTATGGCTACACCTTC.

A few counts support this clone. This CDR3 reads CASSGRGTRDEQYF. In DNA form, the CDR3 reads TGCGCCAGCAGCGGTCGGGGGACAAGGGACGAGCAGTACTTC. The rearrangement joins TRBV10-1 to TRBJ2-7; either TRBD1 or TRBD2 may supply D (6 bases each). This CDR3 has 14 amino acids. Germline assignment: CDR1 WNHNN and CDR2 SYGVQD (reference sequence). The V gene lost 6 bases and the J gene lost 5 bases, with 17 bases spanning the gap.

Many counts were recorded for this clone. The J gene is TRBJ2-1, the V gene TRBV20-1, with 14 positions matching TRBD2. This CDR3 comprises 14 residues. Germline loops: CDR1 DFQATT, CDR2 SNEGSKA (reference sequence). V was clipped by 6 bases and J by 8 bases; unmatched bases: 6. The CDR3 reads CSALPGLAGDEQFF. Here the CDR3 DNA reads TGCAGTGCGTTACCGGGACTAGCGGGAGATGAGCAGTTCTTC.

CDR3 sequence reads: CASSRQDSDTQYF. CDR3 nucleotides: TGTGCCAGCAGCCGACAGGATTCAGATACGCAGTATTTT. This chain connects TRBV7-2 to TRBJ2-3, with D perhaps TRBD1 (6 bases). The V gene lost 5 bases and the J gene lost 4 bases, with 10 bases spanning the gap. Germline values: CDR1 SGHTA, CDR2 FQGNSA. The CDR3 consists of 13 residues.

The chain joins TRBV28 to TRBJ1-2; 10 bases fit TRBD1. Germline-derived CDR1 and CDR2 are MDHEN and SYDVKM. With V trimmed by 7 bases and J by 3 bases, 11 bases remained unmatched. The CDR3 extends over 16 amino acids. CDR3 region: CASKGQGSYQDYGYTF. The CDR3 DNA is TGTGCCAGCAAGGGACAGGGGTCTTATCAGGACTATGGCTACACCTTC.

This clone was counted many times. The chain joins TRBV5-1 to TRBJ2-3; D not resolved. The V gene lost 0 bases and the J gene lost 1 base, with 6 bases spanning the gap. The CDR3 totals 14 residues. The germline CDR1 and CDR2 sequences are SGHRS and YFSETQ. CDR3 DNA: TGCGCCAGCAGCTTGGTACTGGGCACAGATACGCAGTATTTT. Its protein product is CASSLVLGTDTQYF.

In this sample, this clone turned up once. This chain links TRBV7-2 with TRBJ2-7, with D perhaps TRBD2 (6 bases). Germline CDR1 SGHTA, CDR2 FQGNSA. The CDR3 covers 14 residues. V lost 7 bases to trimming and J lost 0 bases, with 13 bases between them. CDR3 in amino acids: CASTPSASSYEQYF. Here the CDR3 DNA reads TGTGCCAGCACCCCTAGCGCGAGCTCCTACGAGCAGTACTTC.

Worth noting for this clone: One junction end does not reproduce the germline sequence, and a read error may be involved. The J gene is TRBJ2-7, the V gene TRBV7-9; D tentatively reads TRBD1 or TRBD2 (5 bases each). In germline, CDR1 is SEHNR, CDR2 FQNEAQ (reference sequence). The CDR3 is 13 amino acids. The CDR3 DNA follows: TGTGCCATCAGCTTATCGGGACGCTACGAGCAGTACTTC. It yields the protein CAISLSGRYEQYF.

This clone has a count of ten or more. Other DNA sequences of this sample code for an identical CDR3. This rearrangement joins TRBV5-6 to TRBJ2-3; D uncertain. CDR3 length equals 11 residues. The V end lost 0 bases, the J end lost 5 bases, and 1 base lay between the germline ends. Germline assignment: CDR1 SGHDT and CDR2 YYEEEE. The CDR3: CASSLGDTQYF. DNA for the CDR3: TGTGCCAGCAGCTTGGGAGATACGCAGTATTTT.

The chain uses TRBV18 and TRBJ2-1; tentative D call: TRBD1 (5 bases). This CDR3 contains 15 residues. Germline V lookup: CDR1 KGHSH, CDR2 LQKENI. V was cut by 8 bases and J by 4 bases, with 18 bases left in between. The CDR3 region is CASQRDMTAYNEQFF. Written as DNA, the CDR3 is TGTGCCAGCCAAAGGGATATGACAGCTTACAATGAGCAGTTCTTC.

This clone was detected many times. The genes are TRBV4-1 and TRBJ2-2, with D unclear. There are 17 residues in the CDR3. V lost 4 bases to trimming and J lost 1 base, with 16 bases between them. CDR1 and CDR2 (germline): MGHRA, YSYEKL. CDR3 sequence (DNA): TGCGCCAGCAGCCCTAGGGTGCGGACCGAGAACACCGGGGAGCTGTTTTTT. Protein: CASSPRVRTENTGELFF.

This clone was counted at least ten times. The gene calls are TRBV5-5 and TRBJ1-2; D remains ambiguous. The CDR3 is made up of 14 amino acids. Germline CDR1 and CDR2: SGHKS and YYEKEE (reference sequence). V was pared by 3 bases and J by 4 bases, with 13 bases between. The CDR3 region is CASSSLDGSYGYTF. In nucleotides, the CDR3 is TGTGCCAGCAGCTCATTAGACGGATCCTATGGCTACACCTTC. Full variable domain (outside the CDR3, taken from reference TRBV5-5 and TRBJ1-2): DAGVTQSPTHLIKTRGQQVTLRCSPISGHKSVSWYQQVLGQGPQFIFQYYEKEERGRGNFPDRFSARQFPNYSSELNVNALLLGDSALYLCASSSLDGSYGYTFGSGTRLTVV.

This clone is medium-sized (0.01 to 0.1%) by share. V is TRBV20-1 and J is TRBJ2-7; TRBD2 agrees at 9 bases. Per germline, CDR1 DFQATT and CDR2 SNEGSKA (reference sequence). V shed 0 bases and J 2 bases; nucleotides not matched to a gene: 8. This CDR3 contains 16 residues. In DNA form, the CDR3 reads TGCAGTGCTAGAGACGCGGCTAGCGGGAACCCCTACGAGCAGTACTTC. Amino acid sequence: CSARDAASGNPYEQYF.

V usage is TRBV20-1 and J usage is TRBJ1-2; D uncertain. The V end lost 0 bases, the J end lost 8 bases, and 13 bases lay between the germline ends. The germline V gene has CDR1 DFQATT and CDR2 SNEGSKA (reference sequence). The CDR3 totals 13 residues. CDR3 DNA sequence: TGCAGTGCTAGAGATCAAGTGGGTTACGGCTACACCTTC. Translated: CSARDQVGYGYTF.

This clone was recorded many times. The chain links TRBV30 to TRBJ1-5; D gene ambiguous. The CDR3 has 13 amino acids. The V end lost 3 bases, the J end lost 0 bases, and 6 bases lay between the germline ends. Germline CDR1 GTSNPN, CDR2 SVGIG (reference sequence). CDR3 sequence: CAWSTTSNQPQHF. DNA of the CDR3: TGTGCCTGGAGCACAACTAGCAATCAGCCCCAGCATTTT.

About this clone: One end of the junction fails to match germline, which may point to a read error. This chain joins TRBV20-1 and TRBJ2-3; D is perhaps TRBD1 or TRBD2 (5 bases each). This CDR3 contains 15 residues. Germline CDR1 reads DFQATT; CDR2 reads SNEGSKA (reference sequence). CDR3 amino acids: CSAHPGTIITYTQYF. The CDR3 DNA is TGCAGTGCCCACCCCGGGACGATTATCACATATACGCAGTATTTT.

In its sample, this clone is medium-sized. The V and J genes are TRBV27 and TRBJ2-1; D perhaps matches TRBD1 (6 bases). The germline V gene has CDR1 MNHEY and CDR2 SMNVEV (reference sequence). V was clipped by 7 bases and J by 5 bases, with 12 bases between them. This CDR3 contains 13 residues. The CDR3 region has the DNA TGTGCCAGCAAAAGGGGGTCGGACAATGAGCAGTTCTTC. Protein product: CASKRGSDNEQFF.

This clone was recorded at least ten times. The chain carries TRBV6-2 or TRBV6-3 and TRBJ2-2; D ambiguous. V lost 7 bases and J 3 bases, leaving 9 bases between the germline ends. The CDR3 extends over 13 amino acids. The germline V gene has CDR1 MNHEY and CDR2 SVGEGT. The CDR3 region has the DNA TGTGCCAGCAATTTAGGGTACACCGGGGAGCTGTTTTTT. This translates into CASNLGYTGELFF.

This clone occurred many times. It may be a read error: a sequence one base away is much more abundant. Other DNA sequences from this sample encode an identical CDR3 as well. The gene calls are TRBV12-3 or TRBV12-4 and TRBJ1-1; tentative D call: TRBD1 (5 bases). CDR3 size: 17 residues. The CDR3 protein is CASSLGRIWGLNTEAFF. The CDR3 nucleotides are TGTGCCAGCAGTTTAGGTCGTATATGGGGGTTGAACACTGAGGCTTTCTTT.

Only a few counts were recorded for this clone. The chain is built from TRBV6-2 or TRBV6-3 and TRBJ2-7; D is undetermined. The CDR3 has 14 residues. Between the trimmed V and J ends, which lost 2 bases and 1 base, there was a span of 9 bases. Germline CDR1 is MNHEY and CDR2 is SVGEGT. The CDR3 nucleotides are TGTGCCAGCAGTTACAGAGAGGAATCCTACGAGCAGTACTTC. This sequence encodes CASSYREESYEQYF.